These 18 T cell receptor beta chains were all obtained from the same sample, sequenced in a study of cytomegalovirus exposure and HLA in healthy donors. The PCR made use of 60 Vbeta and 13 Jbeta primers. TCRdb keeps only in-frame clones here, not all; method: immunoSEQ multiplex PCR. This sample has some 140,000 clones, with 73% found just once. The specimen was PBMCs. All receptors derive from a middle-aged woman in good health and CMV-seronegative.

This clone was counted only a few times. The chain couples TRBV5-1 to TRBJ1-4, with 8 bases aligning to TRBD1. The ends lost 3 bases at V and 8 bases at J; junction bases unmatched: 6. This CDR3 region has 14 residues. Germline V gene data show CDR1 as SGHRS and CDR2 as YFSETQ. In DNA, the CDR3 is TGCGCCAGCAGCTCCGGGACAGGTTGGGAAAAACTGTTTTTT. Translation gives CASSSGTGWEKLFF.

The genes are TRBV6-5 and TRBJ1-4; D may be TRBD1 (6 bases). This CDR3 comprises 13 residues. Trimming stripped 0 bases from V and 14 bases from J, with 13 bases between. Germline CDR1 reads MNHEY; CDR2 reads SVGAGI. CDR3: CASSYSGAGLLFF. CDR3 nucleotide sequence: TGTGCCAGCAGTTACTCGGGGGCTGGCCTGCTGTTTTTT.

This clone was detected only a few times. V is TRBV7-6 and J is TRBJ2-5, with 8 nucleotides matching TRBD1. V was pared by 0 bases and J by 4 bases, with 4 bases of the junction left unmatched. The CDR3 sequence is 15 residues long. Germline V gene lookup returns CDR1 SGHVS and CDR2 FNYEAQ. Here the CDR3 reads CASSLAGTGAETQYF. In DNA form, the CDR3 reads TGTGCCAGCAGCTTAGCGGGGACAGGAGCAGAGACCCAGTACTTC. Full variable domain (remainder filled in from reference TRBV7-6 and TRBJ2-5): GAGVSQSPRYKVTKRGQDVALRCDPISGHVSLYWYRQALGQGPEFLTYFNYEAQQDKSGLPNDRFSAERPEGSISTLTIQRTEQRDSAMYRCASSLAGTGAETQYFGPGTRLLVL.

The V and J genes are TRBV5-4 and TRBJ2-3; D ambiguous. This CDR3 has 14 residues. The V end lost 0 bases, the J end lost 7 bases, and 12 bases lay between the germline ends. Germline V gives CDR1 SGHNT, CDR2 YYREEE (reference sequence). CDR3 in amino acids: CASSLGQNSNTQYF. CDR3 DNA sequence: TGTGCCAGCAGCTTGGGCCAAAACTCCAATACGCAGTATTTT.

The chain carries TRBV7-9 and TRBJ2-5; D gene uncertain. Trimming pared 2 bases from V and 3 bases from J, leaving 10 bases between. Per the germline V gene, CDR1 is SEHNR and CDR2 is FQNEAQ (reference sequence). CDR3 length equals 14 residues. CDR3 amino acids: CASSLIYREETQYF. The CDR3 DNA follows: TGTGCCAGCAGCTTAATCTACCGCGAAGAGACCCAGTACTTC.

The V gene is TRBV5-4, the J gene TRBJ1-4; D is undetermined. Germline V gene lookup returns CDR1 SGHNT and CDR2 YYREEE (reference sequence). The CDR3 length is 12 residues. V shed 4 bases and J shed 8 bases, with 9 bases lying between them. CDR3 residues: CASSNYGEKLFF. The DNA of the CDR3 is TGTGCCAGCAGCAATTACGGGGAAAAACTGTTTTTT.

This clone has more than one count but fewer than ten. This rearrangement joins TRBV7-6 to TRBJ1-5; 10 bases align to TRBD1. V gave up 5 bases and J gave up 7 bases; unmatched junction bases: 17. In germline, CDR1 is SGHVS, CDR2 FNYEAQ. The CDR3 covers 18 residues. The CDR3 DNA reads TGTGCCAGCAGCCCACTCCTTACGACAGGGGGCATTGTACAGCCCCAGCATTTT. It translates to CASSPLLTTGGIVQPQHF.

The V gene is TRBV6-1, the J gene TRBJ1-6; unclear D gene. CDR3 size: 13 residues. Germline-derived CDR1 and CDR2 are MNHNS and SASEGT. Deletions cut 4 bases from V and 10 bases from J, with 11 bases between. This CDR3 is CASSGKRVSPLHF. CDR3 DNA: TGTGCCAGCAGTGGCAAACGGGTCTCACCCCTCCACTTT.

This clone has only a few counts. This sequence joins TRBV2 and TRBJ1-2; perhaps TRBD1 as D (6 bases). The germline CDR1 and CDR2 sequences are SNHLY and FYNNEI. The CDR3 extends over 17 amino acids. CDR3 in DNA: TGTTTGGGATCTTTGGGGACAAGGGTACCAGGCGACTATGGCTACACCTTC. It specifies CLGSLGTRVPGDYGYTF.

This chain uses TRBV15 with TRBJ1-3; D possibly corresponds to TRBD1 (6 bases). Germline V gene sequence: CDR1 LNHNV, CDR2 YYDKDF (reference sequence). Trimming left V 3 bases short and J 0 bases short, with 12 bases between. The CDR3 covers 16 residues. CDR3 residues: CATSSRQDFSGNTIYF. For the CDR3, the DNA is TGTGCCACCAGCAGCAGACAGGATTTCTCTGGAAACACCATATATTTT. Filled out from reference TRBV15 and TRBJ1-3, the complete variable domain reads DAMVIQNPRYQVTQFGKPVTLSCSQTLNHNVMYWYQQKSSQAPKLLFHYYDKDFNNEADTPDNFQSRRPNTSFCFLDIRSPGLGDTAMYLCATSSRQDFSGNTIYFGEGSWLTVV.

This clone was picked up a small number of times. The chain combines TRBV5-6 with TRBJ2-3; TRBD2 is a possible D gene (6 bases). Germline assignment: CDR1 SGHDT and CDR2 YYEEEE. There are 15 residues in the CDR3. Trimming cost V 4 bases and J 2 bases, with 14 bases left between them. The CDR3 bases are TGTGCCAGCAGCCCGGAGGGACGGTACACAGATACGCAGTATTTT. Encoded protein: CASSPEGRYTDTQYF.

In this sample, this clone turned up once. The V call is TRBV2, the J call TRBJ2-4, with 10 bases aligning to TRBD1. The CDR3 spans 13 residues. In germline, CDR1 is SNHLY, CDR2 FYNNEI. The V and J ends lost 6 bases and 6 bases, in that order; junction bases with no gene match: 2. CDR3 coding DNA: TGTGCCAGCAGCGGACAGGGGGGAAACATTCAGTACTTC. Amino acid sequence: CASSGQGGNIQYF. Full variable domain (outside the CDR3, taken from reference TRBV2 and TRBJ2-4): EPEVTQTPSHQVTQMGQEVILRCVPISNHLYFYWYRQILGQKVEFLVSFYNNEISEKSEIFDDQFSVERPDGSNFTLKIRSTKLEDSAMYFCASSGQGGNIQYFGAGTRLSVL.

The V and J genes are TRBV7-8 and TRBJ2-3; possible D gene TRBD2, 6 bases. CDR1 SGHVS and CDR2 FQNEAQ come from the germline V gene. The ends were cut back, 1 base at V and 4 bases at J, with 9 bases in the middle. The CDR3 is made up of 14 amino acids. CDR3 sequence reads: CASSLVGSADTQYF. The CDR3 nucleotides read TGTGCCAGCAGCTTAGTCGGGAGCGCAGATACGCAGTATTTT.

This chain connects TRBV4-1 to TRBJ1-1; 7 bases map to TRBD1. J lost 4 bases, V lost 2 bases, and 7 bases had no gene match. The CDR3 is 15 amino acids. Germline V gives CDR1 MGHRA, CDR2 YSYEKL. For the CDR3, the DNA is TGCGCCAGCAGCCAACAAGGGGGCGCGGGCACTGAAGCTTTCTTT. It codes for CASSQQGGAGTEAFF.

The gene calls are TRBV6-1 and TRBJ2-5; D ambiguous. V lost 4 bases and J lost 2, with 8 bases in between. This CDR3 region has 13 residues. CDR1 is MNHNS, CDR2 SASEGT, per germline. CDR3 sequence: CASSGQNQETQYF. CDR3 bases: TGTGCCAGCAGTGGGCAGAATCAAGAGACCCAGTACTTC.

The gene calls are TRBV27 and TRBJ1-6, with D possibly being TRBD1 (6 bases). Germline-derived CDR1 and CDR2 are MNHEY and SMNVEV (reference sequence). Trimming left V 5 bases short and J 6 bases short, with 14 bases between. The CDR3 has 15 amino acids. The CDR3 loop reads CASSERYRANSPLHF. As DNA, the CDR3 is TGTGCCAGCAGTGAAAGATACAGGGCTAATTCACCCCTCCACTTT.

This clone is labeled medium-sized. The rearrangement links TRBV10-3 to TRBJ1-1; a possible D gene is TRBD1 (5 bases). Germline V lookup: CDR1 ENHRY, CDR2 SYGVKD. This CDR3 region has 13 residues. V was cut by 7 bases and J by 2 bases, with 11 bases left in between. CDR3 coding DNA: TGTGCCATCACCCCGGGGGGAAACACTGAAGCTTTCTTT. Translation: CAITPGGNTEAFF.

In nucleotides, the CDR3 is TGCAGCGTTCGGACCGGGACAGGGGGCATGAACACTGAAGCTTTCTTT. This codes for CSVRTGTGGMNTEAFF. The chain carries TRBV29-1 and TRBJ1-1; 12 nucleotides align to TRBD1. Germline V gene data show CDR1 as SQVTM and CDR2 as ANQGSEA. J was trimmed by 0 bases and V by 5 bases; bases with no gene match: 7. The CDR3 runs 16 residues.